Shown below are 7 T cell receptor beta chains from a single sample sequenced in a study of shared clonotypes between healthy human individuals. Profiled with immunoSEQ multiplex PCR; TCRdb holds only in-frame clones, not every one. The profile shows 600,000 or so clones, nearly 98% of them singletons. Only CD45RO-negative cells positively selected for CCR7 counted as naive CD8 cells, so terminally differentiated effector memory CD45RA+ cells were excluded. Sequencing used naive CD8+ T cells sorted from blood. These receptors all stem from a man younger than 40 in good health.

The CDR3 DNA follows: TGCGCCAGCAGCCAAGAAAGGAATAATGAAAAACTGTTTTTT. Translating it yields CASSQERNNEKLFF. The chain carries TRBV4-3 and TRBJ1-4; no firm D call. The V end was cut by 0 bases, the J end by 4 bases, with 6 bases between. The germline V gene has CDR1 LGHNA and CDR2 YSLEER. The CDR3 length is 14 residues.

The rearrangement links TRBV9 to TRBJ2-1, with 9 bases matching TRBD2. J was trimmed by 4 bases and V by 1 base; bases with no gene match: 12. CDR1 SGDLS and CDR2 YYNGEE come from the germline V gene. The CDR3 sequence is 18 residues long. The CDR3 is CASSVSRKLAGIYNEQFF. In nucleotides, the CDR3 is TGTGCCAGCAGCGTATCCCGTAAACTAGCGGGCATATACAATGAGCAGTTCTTC. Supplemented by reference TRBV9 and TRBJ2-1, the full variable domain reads DSGVTQTPKHLITATGQRVTLRCSPRSGDLSVYWYQQSLDQGLQFLIQYYNGEERAKGNILERFSAQQFPDLHSELNLSSLELGDSALYFCASSVSRKLAGIYNEQFFGPGTRLTVL.

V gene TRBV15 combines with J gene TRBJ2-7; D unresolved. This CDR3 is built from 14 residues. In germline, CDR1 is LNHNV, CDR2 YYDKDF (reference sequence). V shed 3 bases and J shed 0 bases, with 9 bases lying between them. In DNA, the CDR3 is TGTGCCACCAGCAGGACCGTAAGCTCCTACGAGCAGTACTTC. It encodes CATSRTVSSYEQYF.

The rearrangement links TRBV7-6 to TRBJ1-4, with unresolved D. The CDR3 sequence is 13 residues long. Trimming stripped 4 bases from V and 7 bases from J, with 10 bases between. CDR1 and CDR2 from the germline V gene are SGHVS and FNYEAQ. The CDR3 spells CASSSRAPEKLFF. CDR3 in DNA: TGTGCCAGCAGCTCCCGGGCCCCTGAAAAACTGTTTTTT.

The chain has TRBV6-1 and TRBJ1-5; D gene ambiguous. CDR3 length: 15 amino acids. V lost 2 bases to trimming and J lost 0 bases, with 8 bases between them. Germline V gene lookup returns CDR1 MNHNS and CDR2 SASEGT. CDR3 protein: CASSEPAVSNQPQHF. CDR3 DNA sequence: TGTGCCAGCAGTGAACCCGCGGTTAGCAATCAGCCCCAGCATTTT.

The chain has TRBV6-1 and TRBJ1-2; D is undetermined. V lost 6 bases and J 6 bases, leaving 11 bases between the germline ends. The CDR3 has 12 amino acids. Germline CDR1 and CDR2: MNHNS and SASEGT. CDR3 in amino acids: CASRESRDGYTF. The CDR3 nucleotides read TGTGCCAGCAGGGAATCCAGAGATGGCTACACCTTC.

CDR3 nucleotide sequence: TGTGCCACCGGGGGGCCGGAAGAGACCCAGTACTTC. Translation: CATGGPEETQYF. The rearrangement links TRBV10-3 to TRBJ2-5; possible D gene TRBD2, 7 bases. This CDR3 comprises 12 residues. CDR1 is ENHRY and CDR2 is SYGVKD in the germline V gene. V lost 10 bases and J 3 bases, leaving 12 bases between the germline ends.